Each of the 14 T cell receptor beta chains below was sequenced from the same sample in a study of T-cell memory formation after mild COVID-19. TCRdb reanalysed the 5' RACE reads using MiXCR and keeps one entry per CDR3 protein. The sample consists of approximately 260,000 distinct CDR3 sequences, 15% to 20% of them appearing once. The sample consisted of PBMCs or a T cell subset sorted from them (not recorded which). The source is a man aged 18 to 29 who had mild COVID-19 (a few samples of this study predate the infection). Cell type and time point are not known.

The chain joins TRBV7-2 to TRBJ1-5; tentative D call: TRBD1 (6 bases). CDR3 size: 14 residues. V gave up 5 bases and J gave up 4 bases, with 12 bases separating them. The germline V gene encodes CDR1 SGHTA and CDR2 FQGNSA. CDR3 sequence reads: CASSGTGPNQPQHF. The CDR3 DNA reads TGTGCCAGCAGCGGTACAGGGCCGAATCAGCCCCAGCATTTT.

The rearrangement links TRBV3-1 to TRBJ2-5; D may be TRBD2 (5 bases). CDR3 length equals 14 residues. Germline CDR1 and CDR2: LGHDT and YNNKEL (reference sequence). V lost 4 bases to trimming and J lost 0 bases, with 9 bases between them. As DNA, the CDR3 is TGTGCCAGCAGCCGGCGGCGGGACCAAGAGACCCAGTACTTC. Translation: CASSRRRDQETQYF.

Many counts were recorded for this clonotype. The V gene is TRBV7-2, the J gene TRBJ1-1; 7 bases are a match to TRBD1. V was clipped by 3 bases and J by 5 bases; unmatched bases: 6. The CDR3 length is 14 residues. Germline V gene lookup returns CDR1 SGHTA and CDR2 FQGNSA. CDR3 nucleotide sequence: TGTGCCAGCAGCTTGGACAGGATTGGTACTGAAGCTTTCTTT. Its protein product is CASSLDRIGTEAFF.

The chain carries TRBV29-1 and TRBJ2-7; D gene unclear. Germline-derived CDR1 and CDR2 are SQVTM and ANQGSEA. The V gene lost 1 base and the J gene lost 5 bases, with 12 bases spanning the gap. This CDR3 has 13 residues. The CDR3 region is CSVEGQVEDEQYF. CDR3 in DNA: TGCAGCGTTGAAGGGCAGGTTGAGGACGAGCAGTACTTC.

J is TRBJ2-1 and V is TRBV24-1, with 7 bases fitting TRBD1. Germline trimming cut 3 bases from V and 10 bases from J; bases unmatched to any gene: 11. The CDR3 extends over 15 amino acids. CDR1 KGHDR and CDR2 SFDVKD come from the germline V gene. CDR3 sequence: CATSDNSEGAREQFF. CDR3 nucleotide sequence: TGTGCCACCAGTGATAATTCAGAGGGGGCTAGGGAGCAGTTCTTC.

The chain has TRBV18 and TRBJ2-2; D remains unclear. V lost 0 bases and J lost 1, with 6 bases in between. The germline V gene encodes CDR1 KGHSH and CDR2 LQKENI. This CDR3 has 15 residues. The DNA of the CDR3 is TGTGCCAGCTCACCACCGACGGGGAACACCGGGGAGCTGTTTTTT. Translated: CASSPPTGNTGELFF. Full variable domain (rest looked up from reference TRBV18 and TRBJ2-2): NAGVMQNPRHLVRRRGQEARLRCSPMKGHSHVYWYRQLPEEGLKFMVYLQKENIIDESGMPKERFSAEFPKEGPSILRIQQVVRGDSAAYFCASSPPTGNTGELFFGEGSRLTVL.

In its sample, this clonotype was seen a few times. This sequence joins TRBV6-5 and TRBJ1-5, with TRBD1 matching over 7 bases. This CDR3 is 12 amino acids long. The germline CDR1 and CDR2 sequences are MNHEY and SVGAGI. J gave up 15 bases and V 5 bases, and 10 bases lay outside the gene matches. The CDR3: CASSTPGQPTHF. In nucleotides, the CDR3 is TGTGCCAGCAGTACCCCGGGACAGCCGACGCATTTT.

V usage is TRBV5-1 and J usage is TRBJ1-1; D is ambiguous. Trimming shortened V by 0 bases and J by 5 bases, and 11 bases separated the two germline ends. CDR1 is SGHRS, CDR2 YFSETQ, per germline. This CDR3 has 14 amino acids. This chain's CDR3 is CASSLGFGGTEAFF. The CDR3 bases are TGCGCCAGCAGCTTGGGGTTTGGTGGGACTGAAGCTTTCTTT.

This clonotype was seen a few times. The genes are TRBV30 and TRBJ1-1; weak D call: TRBD1 (6 bases). The V gene lost 5 bases and the J gene lost 8 bases, with 9 bases spanning the gap. The CDR3 extends over 10 amino acids. Germline CDR1 and CDR2: GTSNPN and SVGIG (reference sequence). CDR3 coding DNA: TGTGCCTGGGGACAGAGGGAAGCTTTCTTT. Encoded protein: CAWGQREAFF.

The V and J genes are TRBV10-3 and TRBJ2-3; D call uncertain. V lost 0 bases to trimming and J lost 6 bases, with 10 bases between them. CDR1 and CDR2 (germline): ENHRY, SYGVKD. CDR3 length: 14 amino acids. The CDR3 bases are TGTGCCATCAGTGAGTCGACTTCAGGTGATACGCAGTATTTT. The encoded protein is CAISESTSGDTQYF.

The chain employs TRBV29-1 and TRBJ2-3; TRBD1 aligns across 8 bases. V lost 7 bases, J lost 0 bases, and 6 bases stayed unmatched. Germline V CDR1 and CDR2: SQVTM, ANQGSEA. CDR3 size: 14 residues. CDR3 sequence reads: CSAGQGRSTDTQYF. As DNA, the CDR3 is TGCAGCGCTGGACAGGGTCGGAGCACAGATACGCAGTATTTT.

This chain uses TRBV4-2 with TRBJ2-2, with unresolved D. Germline-derived CDR1 and CDR2 are LGHNA and YNFKEQ. V lost 0 bases, J lost 9 bases, and 8 bases lay in between. The CDR3 runs 13 residues. CDR3 protein: CASSQEVKRELFF. CDR3 DNA sequence: TGTGCCAGCAGCCAAGAGGTTAAGCGGGAGCTGTTTTTT.

This clonotype has just a few counts. The chain joins TRBV5-1 to TRBJ2-5; the D call may be TRBD1 or TRBD2 (5 bases each). Germline CDR1 is SGHRS and CDR2 is YFSETQ. The V and J ends lost 1 base and 5 bases respectively, with 12 bases between them. The CDR3 sequence is 14 residues long. The CDR3 is CASSLSRERETQYF. CDR3 nucleotides: TGCGCCAGCAGCTTGTCCAGGGAGAGGGAGACCCAGTACTTC.

This clonotype has only a few counts. The rearrangement joins TRBV20-1 to TRBJ1-2; TRBD1 is a possible D gene (6 bases). Germline V CDR1 and CDR2: DFQATT, SNEGSKA (reference sequence). CDR3 length equals 13 residues. The V end lost 3 bases, the J end lost 8 bases, and 16 bases lay between the germline ends. This chain's CDR3 is CSARVQGVQGYTF. The CDR3 DNA reads TGCAGTGCTAGGGTACAGGGCGTTCAAGGCTACACCTTC.